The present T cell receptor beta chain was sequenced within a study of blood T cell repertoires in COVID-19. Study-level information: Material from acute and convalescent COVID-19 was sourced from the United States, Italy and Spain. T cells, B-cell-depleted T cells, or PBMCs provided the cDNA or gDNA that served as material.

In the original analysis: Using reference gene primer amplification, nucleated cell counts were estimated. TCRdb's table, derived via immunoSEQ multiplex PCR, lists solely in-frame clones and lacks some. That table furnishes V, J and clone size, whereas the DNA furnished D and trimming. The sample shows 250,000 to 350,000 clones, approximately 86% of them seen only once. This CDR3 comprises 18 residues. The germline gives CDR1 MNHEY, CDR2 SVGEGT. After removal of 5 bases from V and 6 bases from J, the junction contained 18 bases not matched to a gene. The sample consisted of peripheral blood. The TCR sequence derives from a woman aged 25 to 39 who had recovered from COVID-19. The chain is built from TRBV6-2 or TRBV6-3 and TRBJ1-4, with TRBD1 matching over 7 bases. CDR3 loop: CASSPDRVVTPGDEKLFF. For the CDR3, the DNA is TGTGCCAGCAGTCCCGACAGGGTGGTTACCCCCGGCGATGAAAAACTGTTTTTT.